Listed here are 17 T cell receptor beta chains from one sample, sequenced in a study of blood T cell repertoires in COVID-19. The method was immunoSEQ multiplex PCR; TCRdb's version includes in-frame clones alone and lacks a portion of them. The sample includes approximately 130,000 clones, just under 85% of them seen just once. Sequencing input: peripheral blood. The receptor source for this set is a human donor in a cohort sampled during active COVID-19.

The rearrangement links TRBV19 to TRBJ1-6; D may be TRBD1 (6 bases). Trimming removed 7 bases at V and 7 bases at J, with 11 bases between. The CDR3 runs 13 residues. Germline values: CDR1 LNHDA, CDR2 SQIVND (reference sequence). CDR3 residues: CASTQGINSPLHF. CDR3 nucleotides: TGTGCCAGTACCCAGGGGATCAATTCACCCCTCCACTTT.

This CDR3 reads CASTDISNSPLHF. CDR3 bases: TGTGCCAGTACCGACATAAGTAATTCACCCCTCCACTTT. This chain uses TRBV19 with TRBJ1-6; D gene unclear. This CDR3 region has 13 residues. The germline V gene encodes CDR1 LNHDA and CDR2 SQIVND (reference sequence). The V and J ends lost 7 bases and 6 bases respectively, with 10 bases between them.

V gene TRBV19 combines with J gene TRBJ2-3, with D perhaps matching TRBD1 (5 bases). Germline CDR1 reads LNHDA; CDR2 reads SQIVND (reference sequence). Trimming pared 1 base from V and 4 bases from J, leaving 18 bases between. The length of the CDR3 is 17 residues. DNA of the CDR3: TGTGCCAGTAGTATAGTGGGGCAGGGTGAGGTGGCAGATACGCAGTATTTT. As protein: CASSIVGQGEVADTQYF.

V and J are TRBV19 and TRBJ2-7; 7 bases agree with TRBD1. The germline V gene has CDR1 LNHDA and CDR2 SQIVND (reference sequence). CDR3 length: 11 residues. J gave up 4 bases and V 10 bases, and 4 bases lay outside the gene matches. CDR3 nucleotides: TGTGCCACCGCGACAGGGTACGAGCAGTACTTC. Protein product: CATATGYEQYF.

The chain employs TRBV7-8 and TRBJ1-1; possible D gene TRBD1, 5 bases. The CDR3 extends over 15 amino acids. Per the germline V gene, CDR1 is SGHVS and CDR2 is FQNEAQ. Trimming pared 5 bases from V and 0 bases from J, leaving 13 bases between. The CDR3 region is CASSLPGGMNTEAFF. In nucleotides, the CDR3 is TGTGCCAGCAGCCTCCCGGGGGGGATGAACACTGAAGCTTTCTTT.

The V and J genes are TRBV7-9 and TRBJ2-5; 11 bases fit TRBD2. The CDR3 is made up of 14 amino acids. The ends lost 5 bases at V and 3 bases at J; junction bases unmatched: 2. Germline CDR1 and CDR2: SEHNR and FQNEAQ (reference sequence). CDR3 in amino acids: CASSQGLAEETQYF. The DNA of the CDR3 is TGTGCCAGCAGCCAGGGACTAGCGGAAGAGACCCAGTACTTC. The full variable domain, with the rest looked up from reference TRBV7-9 and TRBJ2-5, is DTGVSQNPRHKITKRGQNVTFRCDPISEHNRLYWYRQTLGQGPEFLTYFQNEAQLEKSRLLSDRFSAERPKGSFSTLEIQRTEQGDSAMYLCASSQGLAEETQYFGPGTRLLVL.

This clone was seen more than once but under ten times. V gene TRBV30 combines with J gene TRBJ2-7; 10 nucleotides agree with TRBD1. J lost 1 base, V lost 2 bases, and 5 bases had no gene match. There are 15 residues in the CDR3. The germline V gene has CDR1 GTSNPN and CDR2 SVGIG (reference sequence). CDR3 DNA: TGTGCCTGGAGTACCCGGACAGGGGGATCCTACGAGCAGTACTTC. As protein: CAWSTRTGGSYEQYF.

A note on this clone: Other DNA sequences of this sample code for an identical CDR3. The CDR3 here is CASSPGTNYEQYF. DNA for the CDR3: TGTGCCAGCTCACCCGGGACTAACTACGAGCAGTACTTC. This rearrangement joins TRBV18 to TRBJ2-7; 7 bases line up with TRBD2. Losses at the gene ends were 3 bases for V and 3 bases for J; bases not matched to a gene: 2. CDR3 length: 13 residues. Germline V gives CDR1 KGHSH, CDR2 LQKENI.

The rearrangement links TRBV30 to TRBJ1-3, with D possibly matching TRBD1 (6 bases). V was pared by 2 bases and J by 3 bases, with 8 bases between. Per germline, CDR1 GTSNPN and CDR2 SVGIG (reference sequence). The CDR3 sequence is 13 residues long. The CDR3 DNA sequence: TGTGCCTGGAGTTGGACAGTTGGAAACACCATATATTTT. It is translated as CAWSWTVGNTIYF.

The chain couples TRBV5-1 to TRBJ1-2; tentatively, D is TRBD1 (5 bases). With 4 bases removed from V and 2 bases from J, the gap between germline ends came to 12 bases. The V gene's germline CDR1 is SGHRS and CDR2 YFSETQ. The CDR3 is 14 amino acids. As DNA, the CDR3 is TGCGCCAGCAGCCCCCGGCGGGGCAACTATGGCTACACCTTC. Translating gives CASSPRRGNYGYTF.

V is TRBV19 and J is TRBJ2-1; 12 positions match TRBD2. V lost 4 bases to trimming and J lost 7 bases; unmatched junction nucleotides: 5. CDR3 length equals 15 residues. Per germline, CDR1 LNHDA and CDR2 SQIVND (reference sequence). CDR3: CASSTLAGGINEQFF. Written as DNA, the CDR3 is TGTGCCAGTAGTACTCTAGCGGGGGGGATAAATGAGCAGTTCTTC.

The chain couples TRBV18 to TRBJ1-2, with D uncertain. Germline V gene lookup returns CDR1 KGHSH and CDR2 LQKENI. Trimming cost V 4 bases and J 4 bases, with 13 bases left between them. The CDR3 is 14 amino acids. CDR3 coding DNA: TGTGCCAGCTCACTTCCACAGAAAATCTATGGCTACACCTTC. It specifies CASSLPQKIYGYTF.

The chain joins TRBV7-9 to TRBJ2-5; the D is unclear. V was trimmed by 1 base and J by 13 bases, leaving 16 bases between them. The CDR3 loop spans 13 amino acids. From germline, CDR1 is SEHNR and CDR2 FQNEAQ (reference sequence). CDR3 sequence: CASSLGSSSYWYF. CDR3 DNA sequence: TGTGCCAGCAGCTTAGGGTCTAGTTCTTACTGGTACTTC.

This chain's CDR3 is CASSLSVGTSVFYEQYF. CDR3 nucleotides: TGTGCCAGCAGCTTATCGGTCGGGACTAGCGTTTTCTACGAGCAGTACTTC. This chain uses TRBV7-9 with TRBJ2-7; the match to TRBD2 covers 10 bases. The CDR3 loop spans 17 amino acids. J lost 3 bases, V lost 2 bases, and 10 bases had no gene match. Germline lookup yields CDR1 SEHNR and CDR2 FQNEAQ (reference sequence). Drawing the rest from reference TRBV7-9 and TRBJ2-7, the complete variable domain is DTGVSQNPRHKITKRGQNVTFRCDPISEHNRLYWYRQTLGQGPEFLTYFQNEAQLEKSRLLSDRFSAERPKGSFSTLEIQRTEQGDSAMYLCASSLSVGTSVFYEQYFGPGTRLTVT.

Concerning this clone: Other DNA sequences in this sample translate to the same CDR3. The chain combines TRBV10-3 with TRBJ2-4; the D is unclear. The germline V and J ends were trimmed by 5 bases and 5 bases, with 10 bases remaining between them. CDR3 length: 13 amino acids. The germline V gene encodes CDR1 ENHRY and CDR2 SYGVKD. The CDR3 DNA reads TGTGCCATCAGTCACCCACCGGAAAACATTCAGTACTTC. Translating gives CAISHPPENIQYF.

The rearrangement links TRBV12-3 or TRBV12-4 to TRBJ1-2; no clear D gene. The CDR3 consists of 13 residues. V lost 6 bases and J lost 1, with 9 bases in between. The chain's CDR3 is CASSLEGNYGYTF. In DNA, the CDR3 is TGTGCCAGCAGCCTCGAGGGTAACTATGGCTACACCTTC.

This rearrangement joins TRBV3-1 (or the pseudogene TRBV3-2) to TRBJ1-2, with D uncertain. CDR3 length: 16 residues. Germline V gives CDR1 LGHDT, CDR2 YNNKEL (reference sequence). Trimming removed 1 base at V and 1 base at J, with 13 bases between. The CDR3 DNA reads as TGTGCCAGCAGCCAAGGGAATGGCAGACTTAACTATGGCTACACCTTC. Translating gives CASSQGNGRLNYGYTF.